What follows is one T cell receptor (beta chain) and its context. Its antigen remains unknown. The data were obtained in a study of T cells in Graves' hyperthyroidism and ophthalmopathy. The TCR beta CDR3 regions underwent amplification using RNA transcripts as the source. The study used the HTBI primer set for a first-round RT-PCR of the TCR CDR3. TCRdb re-analysed the multiplex PCR reads in MiXCR, keeping a single row per CDR3 protein. The data show around 620,000 distinct CDR3 sequences, just over 45% seen once. The germline gives CDR1 ENHRY, CDR2 SYGVKD. V was shortened by 6 bases and J by 7 bases, with 15 bases between the two germline ends. The CDR3 covers 13 residues. The diagnoses drew upon clinical symptoms, serum thyroxine and TRAb, thyroid ultrasound and orbital computed tomography. Points from the study as a whole: The model foresaw ophthalmopathy a median roughly 6.3 months prior to onset.

This clonotype originated in an adult woman with Graves' disease, either hyperthyroidism or ophthalmopathy (not recorded which). Material: peripheral blood or thyroid tissue (not recorded which). The chain combines TRBV10-3 with TRBJ1-2; TRBD1 might be the D (5 bases). CDR3 protein: CAIRVGELSGYTF. The CDR3 bases are TGTGCCATCAGAGTAGGGGAATTATCTGGCTACACCTTC.